This entry lists 21 T cell receptor beta chains sequenced from one sample in a study of cytomegalovirus exposure and HLA in healthy donors. PCR was performed using 60 Vbeta and 13 Jbeta primers. Measured with immunoSEQ multiplex PCR; TCRdb has only the in-frame clones, and not every one. The table lists 90,000 to 120,000 clones, around 69% of them singletons, with 2% to 3% in the top ten. What was sequenced was PBMCs. All receptors derive from a young man in good health and CMV-seronegative.

The J gene is TRBJ1-1, the V gene TRBV4-3; D gene ambiguous. Germline CDR1 reads LGHNA; CDR2 reads YSLEER. CDR3 size: 14 residues. The V end was cut by 4 bases, the J end by 4 bases, with 13 bases between. This CDR3 is CASSPLVSSTEAFF. For the CDR3, the DNA is TGCGCCAGCAGCCCCCTAGTGAGCAGCACTGAAGCTTTCTTT.

A single count supports this clone. The J gene is TRBJ2-7, the V gene TRBV19; 8 bases align to TRBD2. The CDR3 length is 16 residues. The V and J ends lost 7 bases and 2 bases, in that order; junction bases with no gene match: 13. The germline gives CDR1 LNHDA, CDR2 SQIVND (reference sequence). CDR3 sequence reads: CASNPRGGFSPYEQYF. Here the CDR3 DNA reads TGTGCCAGTAACCCCCGGGGGGGGTTCTCTCCCTACGAGCAGTACTTC.

The rearrangement joins TRBV6-5 to TRBJ2-1, with a tentative D call TRBD2 (6 bases). The CDR3 loop spans 14 amino acids. Trimming shortened V by 0 bases and J by 9 bases, and 12 bases separated the two germline ends. Germline CDR1 is MNHEY and CDR2 is SVGAGI. The CDR3 protein is CASSYSGGRSEQFF. The DNA for the CDR3 is TGTGCCAGCAGTTACTCGGGGGGACGCTCTGAGCAGTTCTTC.

This clone was observed a few times. The chain joins TRBV6-5 to TRBJ2-7; D possibly corresponds to TRBD1 (6 bases). Germline V lookup: CDR1 MNHEY, CDR2 SVGAGI. This CDR3 is built from 13 residues. The V gene lost 4 bases and the J gene lost 4 bases, with 11 bases spanning the gap. CDR3 sequence (DNA): TGTGCCAGCAGTTGGGGGCCCATATACGAGCAGTACTTC. Amino acid sequence: CASSWGPIYEQYF.

The chain couples TRBV19 to TRBJ2-7; 11 bases are a match to TRBD2. CDR3 length: 15 residues. Trimming cost V 3 bases and J 9 bases; bases outside gene matches: 10. In germline, CDR1 is LNHDA, CDR2 SQIVND (reference sequence). For the CDR3, the DNA is TGTGCCAGTAGTATCGGGACTAGCGGTCCGCGGGGGCAGTACTTC. It translates to CASSIGTSGPRGQYF. Complete variable domain (other parts from reference TRBV19 and TRBJ2-7): DGGITQSPKYLFRKEGQNVTLSCEQNLNHDAMYWYRQDPGQGLRLIYYSQIVNDFQKGDIAEGYSVSREKKESFPLTVTSAQKNPTAFYLCASSIGTSGPRGQYFGPGTRLTVT.

This chain uses TRBV6-1 with TRBJ2-5, with D possibly TRBD2 on 6 matching bases. This CDR3 region has 13 residues. V dropped 6 bases and J dropped 5 bases, with 13 bases sitting between them. Germline lookup yields CDR1 MNHNS and CDR2 SASEGT. In DNA, the CDR3 is TGTGCCAGCAGGCCCTCGGGGGTTGAGACCCAGTACTTC. Its translation: CASRPSGVETQYF.

This chain joins TRBV10-3 and TRBJ2-2; TRBD1 is a possible D gene (5 bases). CDR3 length: 15 amino acids. Germline CDR1 is ENHRY and CDR2 is SYGVKD. V lost 7 bases, J lost 0 bases, and 12 bases lay in between. CDR3 nucleotides: TGTGCCATCACCCCGGGCAGGGCGAACACCGGGGAGCTGTTTTTT. Amino acid sequence: CAITPGRANTGELFF.

This chain joins TRBV5-1 and TRBJ2-7; 8 nucleotides agree with TRBD1. The germline CDR1 and CDR2 sequences are SGHRS and YFSETQ. This CDR3 spans 15 amino acids. J was trimmed by 4 bases and V by 4 bases; bases with no gene match: 10. Here the CDR3 reads CASSLAGQGGYEQYF. CDR3 in DNA: TGCGCCAGCAGCCTGGCCGGACAGGGTGGGTACGAGCAGTACTTC.

This clone was counted only a few times. This chain uses TRBV7-3 with TRBJ2-2; 7 bases line up with TRBD1. Trimming cost V 5 bases and J 1 base; bases outside gene matches: 4. The CDR3 runs to 15 residues. From germline, CDR1 is SGHTA and CDR2 FQGTGA. CDR3 sequence: CASSPTGMNTGELFF. The CDR3 DNA follows: TGTGCCAGCAGCCCGACAGGGATGAACACCGGGGAGCTGTTTTTT.

This chain connects TRBV2 to TRBJ2-1; possibly TRBD2 for D (6 bases). This CDR3 is 16 amino acids long. The germline V gene has CDR1 SNHLY and CDR2 FYNNEI. V gave up 1 base and J gave up 4 bases, with 14 bases separating them. The CDR3 reads CASSEDGGNGYNEQFF. The CDR3 DNA follows: TGTGCCAGCAGTGAAGATGGAGGGAACGGTTACAATGAGCAGTTCTTC.

This chain uses TRBV7-9 with TRBJ1-2, with D perhaps matching TRBD1 (5 bases). V was cut by 3 bases and J by 2 bases, with 10 bases left in between. Germline values: CDR1 SEHNR, CDR2 FQNEAQ (reference sequence). This CDR3 has 14 amino acids. CDR3 bases: TGTGCCAGCAGCTTTGCCAGGGTGAACTATGGCTACACCTTC. Translating gives CASSFARVNYGYTF.

This clone was detected only a few times. The chain recombines TRBV19 with TRBJ1-1; 8 bases match TRBD1. The trim removed 6 bases at V and 5 bases at J, leaving 11 bases unmatched. The CDR3 is 15 amino acids. The germline CDR1 and CDR2 sequences are LNHDA and SQIVND (reference sequence). CDR3 amino acids: CASRTYGQGSTEAFF. The CDR3 region has the DNA TGTGCCAGTAGGACATATGGACAGGGAAGTACTGAAGCTTTCTTT.

With respect to this clone: The junction and the germline gene differ at one end; a read error may be behind it. V gene TRBV7-9 combines with J gene TRBJ1-2; 7 nucleotides line up with TRBD1. This CDR3 is built from 14 residues. Germline CDR1 SEHNR, CDR2 FQNEAQ (reference sequence). CDR3 protein: CSSSLAGTAYGYTF. The DNA for the CDR3 is TGTTCCAGCAGCTTAGCTGGGACAGCGTATGGCTACACCTTC.

The CDR3: CASSLGTGGNYGYTF. DNA of the CDR3: TGTGCCAGCAGCTTAGGCACAGGGGGCAACTATGGCTACACCTTC. The rearrangement uses TRBV7-9 and TRBJ1-2, with 9 bases fitting TRBD1. The germline V gene encodes CDR1 SEHNR and CDR2 FQNEAQ (reference sequence). V shed 1 base and J 2 bases; nucleotides not matched to a gene: 2. The CDR3 spans 15 residues.

Concerning this clone: At one end, the junction sequence differs from germline, possibly due to a read error. V is TRBV2 and J is TRBJ1-2; TRBD1 matches 7 bases. Germline V gene sequence: CDR1 SNHLY, CDR2 FYNNEI. The CDR3 sequence is 12 residues long. The CDR3 sequence: CASGDSLYGYPF. Here the CDR3 DNA reads TGTGCCAGCGGGGACAGTCTTTATGGCTACCCCTTC.

V and J are TRBV6-6 and TRBJ2-1; the D gene is possibly TRBD2 (5 bases). Germline V gene data show CDR1 as MNHNY and CDR2 as SVGAGI (reference sequence). Deletions cut 6 bases from V and 3 bases from J, with 9 bases between. The CDR3 is made up of 13 amino acids. For the CDR3, the DNA is TGTGCCAGCAGGGAGGTGGGCTACAATGAGCAGTTCTTC. This translates into CASREVGYNEQFF.

This chain connects TRBV5-1 to TRBJ1-6, with 8 bases aligning to TRBD1. This CDR3 has 14 residues. Germline CDR1 SGHRS, CDR2 YFSETQ. V lost 3 bases and J lost 10; bases outside the gene matches: 6. Here the CDR3 reads CASSSDRAESPLHF. The CDR3 bases are TGCGCCAGCAGCTCGGACAGGGCAGAATCACCCCTCCACTTT.

This clone has a single count. V gene TRBV6-1 combines with J gene TRBJ2-3, with D perhaps TRBD1 (5 bases). The germline gives CDR1 MNHNS, CDR2 SASEGT. This CDR3 is built from 15 residues. Trimming took 6 bases from V and 3 from J, leaving 16 bases between them. The CDR3 DNA reads TGTGCCAGCAGGTACAGGTTCCTGGGGACAGATACGCAGTATTTT. Translating it yields CASRYRFLGTDTQYF.

The chain is built from TRBV25-1 and TRBJ1-2, with 9 bases fitting TRBD1. Germline values: CDR1 MGHDK, CDR2 SYGVNS. CDR3 size: 14 residues. V gave up 4 bases and J gave up 5 bases; unmatched junction bases: 5. DNA of the CDR3: TGTGCCAGCAGTGCACAGGGGGCTGGGTATGGCTACACCTTC. It codes for CASSAQGAGYGYTF.

This sequence joins TRBV10-3 and TRBJ2-2; 9 bases match TRBD2. Germline V gene lookup returns CDR1 ENHRY and CDR2 SYGVKD. The CDR3 sequence is 15 residues long. V gave up 4 bases and J gave up 3 bases; unmatched junction bases: 3. This CDR3 reads CAISVGGGDTGELFF. The CDR3 DNA follows: TGTGCCATCAGTGTCGGCGGGGGGGACACCGGGGAGCTGTTTTTT.

The rearrangement uses TRBV4-3 and TRBJ2-3, with 8 positions matching TRBD2. With V trimmed by 1 base and J by 2 bases, 11 bases remained unmatched. The length of the CDR3 is 18 residues. Germline lookup yields CDR1 LGHNA and CDR2 YSLEER. The CDR3 DNA follows: TGCGCCAGCAGCCAAGCGGGGGGGGCGGGACTATACACAGATACGCAGTATTTT. Its translation is CASSQAGGAGLYTDTQYF.